The 24 T cell receptor beta chains below all came from one sample that was sequenced in a study of blood T cell repertoires in COVID-19 (dated by TCRdb to 2020 to 2021). Library preparation was by the immunoSEQ multiplex PCR assay. TCRdb retrieved this table from immuneACCESS and kept in-frame rearrangements only. Not all clones are present; in checked studies, unresolved V genes account for under half, and no reason is known for the remainder. The sample profile shows around 40,000 clones; 80% to 90% of them were found once. The ten largest clonotypes hold around 6.5% of the sample. Source material: peripheral blood. These receptors were collected from a human donor in a cohort sampled during active COVID-19.

This chain uses TRBV5-6 with TRBJ1-2; 8 nucleotides line up with TRBD1. The CDR3 has 14 residues. Germline values: CDR1 SGHDT, CDR2 YYEEEE. V shed 3 bases, J shed 3 bases, and the junction held 4 bases outside the gene matches. The CDR3 DNA sequence: TGTGCCAGCAGCTGGACAGGGAAGGACTATGGCTACACCTTC. It translates to CASSWTGKDYGYTF.

V and J are TRBV11-2 and TRBJ2-6; TRBD2 is a possible D gene (5 bases). V was shortened by 1 base and J by 2 bases, with 9 bases between the two germline ends. Germline loops: CDR1 SGHAT, CDR2 FQNNGV. CDR3 length: 16 amino acids. CDR3 region: CASSLVRGTGANVLTF. CDR3 bases: TGTGCCAGCAGCTTAGTGCGAGGGACTGGGGCCAACGTCCTGACTTTC.

The chain couples TRBV7-6 to TRBJ1-1, with D unresolved. Germline V gene data show CDR1 as SGHVS and CDR2 as FNYEAQ. This CDR3 has 13 residues. V lost 1 base, J lost 5 bases, and 8 bases lay in between. This CDR3 is CASSLGGFTEAFF. The CDR3 bases are TGTGCCAGCAGCTTAGGAGGATTTACTGAAGCTTTCTTT.

V usage is TRBV6-1 and J usage is TRBJ2-7; 9 positions agree with TRBD1. This CDR3 has 13 amino acids. Germline values: CDR1 MNHNS, CDR2 SASEGT. The trim removed 5 bases at V and 6 bases at J, leaving 5 bases unmatched. CDR3 sequence reads: CASSWGQGIEQYF. The CDR3 DNA is TGTGCCAGCAGTTGGGGACAGGGAATCGAGCAGTACTTC.

This clone was seen once. V and J are TRBV5-1 and TRBJ1-5; tentative D call: TRBD1 (5 bases). V was cut by 4 bases and J by 0 bases, with 23 bases left in between. This CDR3 is 19 amino acids long. Germline V gives CDR1 SGHRS, CDR2 YFSETQ. CDR3 amino acids: CASSLPSGREQYSNQPQHF. In DNA, the CDR3 is TGCGCCAGCAGCCTCCCTTCCGGCAGGGAACAGTATAGCAATCAGCCCCAGCATTTT.

The chain carries TRBV5-4 and TRBJ1-1, with a tentative D call TRBD1 (5 bases). V lost 2 bases and J 5 bases, leaving 10 bases between the germline ends. The germline V gene encodes CDR1 SGHNT and CDR2 YYREEE (reference sequence). The CDR3 has 13 residues. In nucleotides, the CDR3 is TGTGCCAGCAGCTTCCGGGGGAGGACTGAAGCTTTCTTT. Protein product: CASSFRGRTEAFF. Full variable domain (remainder filled in from reference TRBV5-4 and TRBJ1-1): ETGVTQSPTHLIKTRGQQVTLRCSSQSGHNTVSWYQQALGQGPQFIFQYYREEENGRGNFPPRFSGLQFPNYSSELNVNALELDDSALYLCASSFRGRTEAFFGQGTRLTVV.

J is TRBJ1-5 and V is TRBV19; TRBD1 aligns across 7 bases. The germline V gene encodes CDR1 LNHDA and CDR2 SQIVND (reference sequence). Losses at the gene ends were 5 bases for V and 4 bases for J; bases not matched to a gene: 11. The CDR3 contains 16 residues. The CDR3 nucleotides read TGTGCCAGTAGTCCAGAGGTAGGGGGCCGGAATCAGCCCCAGCATTTT. This translates into CASSPEVGGRNQPQHF. The variable domain in full, with the rest retrieved from reference TRBV19 and TRBJ1-5, is DGGITQSPKYLFRKEGQNVTLSCEQNLNHDAMYWYRQDPGQGLRLIYYSQIVNDFQKGDIAEGYSVSREKKESFPLTVTSAQKNPTAFYLCASSPEVGGRNQPQHFGDGTRLSIL.

The chain carries TRBV5-1 and TRBJ2-1; 9 nucleotides agree with TRBD2. V trimming: 2 bases; J trimming: 8 bases; junction bases outside the gene matches: 5. Germline V gene sequence: CDR1 SGHRS, CDR2 YFSETQ. The CDR3 is 14 amino acids. The CDR3 DNA sequence: TGCGCCAGCAGCTTAGCTGGGACTAGCCATGAGCAGTTCTTC. Protein product: CASSLAGTSHEQFF.

The genes are TRBV5-1 and TRBJ2-3; 9 nucleotides align to TRBD1. CDR1 SGHRS and CDR2 YFSETQ come from the germline V gene. The length of the CDR3 is 14 residues. Unmatched junction bases numbered 4, after V lost 4 bases and J lost 4 bases. The CDR3 loop reads CASSPGQGPDTQYF. CDR3 coding DNA: TGCGCCAGCAGCCCTGGACAGGGGCCAGATACGCAGTATTTT.

This rearrangement joins TRBV10-2 to TRBJ1-4, with 10 bases matching TRBD1. V gave up 2 bases and J gave up 8 bases; unmatched junction bases: 5. Germline loops: CDR1 WSHSY, CDR2 SAAADI. This CDR3 has 15 amino acids. The chain's CDR3 is CASSETGTGDEKLFF. Written as DNA, the CDR3 is TGCGCCAGCAGTGAGACCGGGACAGGGGACGAAAAACTGTTTTTT.

The genes are TRBV9 and TRBJ2-5, with D possibly matching TRBD1 (5 bases). Per germline, CDR1 SGDLS and CDR2 YYNGEE. The CDR3 totals 12 residues. Trimming took 3 bases from V and 10 from J, leaving 13 bases between them. This chain's CDR3 is CASSAGHELQYF. The CDR3 DNA reads TGTGCCAGCAGCGCAGGGCACGAGCTCCAGTACTTC.

The sample holds a few counts of this clone. J is TRBJ2-2 and V is TRBV5-1; D is perhaps TRBD2 (6 bases). Germline V gene sequence: CDR1 SGHRS, CDR2 YFSETQ. The CDR3 consists of 15 residues. V shed 6 bases and J shed 3 bases, with 15 bases lying between them. The DNA of the CDR3 is TGCGCCAGCAACCGGGAGATAGGTTACACCGGGGAGCTGTTTTTT. It specifies CASNREIGYTGELFF.

CDR3 bases: TGCGCCAGCAGCCCAGAGGGGGATAGCACAGATACGCAGTATTTT. It yields the protein CASSPEGDSTDTQYF. The chain links TRBV5-1 to TRBJ2-3; tentative D call: TRBD1 (6 bases). This CDR3 is built from 15 residues. CDR1 is SGHRS and CDR2 is YFSETQ in the germline V gene. Trimming shortened V by 4 bases and J by 0 bases, and 12 bases separated the two germline ends.

CDR3 DNA sequence: TGCGCCAGCAGCCAGACTAGCGGGGCACCGAACACCGGGGAGCTGTTTTTT. Translating gives CASSQTSGAPNTGELFF. This chain joins TRBV5-1 and TRBJ2-2, with 11 bases matching TRBD2. The CDR3 contains 17 residues. Germline V gene data show CDR1 as SGHRS and CDR2 as YFSETQ. The V gene end was trimmed by 4 bases and the J gene end by 0 bases; junction bases not matched to a gene: 5.

Here the CDR3 DNA reads TGTGCCAGCAGCGCGATGGCCGGGTCTGAAGCTTTCTTT. Protein: CASSAMAGSEAFF. The chain employs TRBV7-2 and TRBJ1-1; D is unresolved. V shed 5 bases and J shed 6 bases, with 13 bases lying between them. The germline CDR1 and CDR2 sequences are SGHTA and FQGNSA. This CDR3 contains 13 residues.

V usage is TRBV5-1 and J usage is TRBJ2-3, with TRBD2 identical over 9 bases. The CDR3 extends over 17 amino acids. CDR1 is SGHRS, CDR2 YFSETQ, per germline. V trimming: 0 bases; J trimming: 6 bases; junction bases outside the gene matches: 11. CDR3 nucleotides: TGCGCCAGCAGCTTGGGGGCTAGCGGGGCCTACGGCGATACGCAGTATTTT. Residues: CASSLGASGAYGDTQYF.

This rearrangement joins TRBV7-5 to TRBJ1-1. TRBV7-5 is a pseudogene locus. CDR3 length equals 15 residues. This CDR3 reads CARSGTEQGGTEAFF. The CDR3 coding sequence is TGTGCCAGAAGCGGTACGGAGCAGGGAGGGACTGAAGCTTTCTTT.

V usage is TRBV6-6 and J usage is TRBJ2-1; 11 nucleotides agree with TRBD2. From germline, CDR1 is MNHNY and CDR2 SVGAGI (reference sequence). This CDR3 spans 15 amino acids. With V trimmed by 6 bases and J by 3 bases, 4 bases remained unmatched. DNA of the CDR3: TGTGCCAGCAGCCTAGCGGGGGGTCACTACAATGAGCAGTTCTTC. This gives the protein CASSLAGGHYNEQFF.

The V call is TRBV19, the J call TRBJ2-7, with D possibly matching TRBD2 (6 bases). The CDR3 consists of 15 residues. The V and J ends lost 5 bases and 3 bases respectively, with 17 bases between them. CDR1 is LNHDA, CDR2 SQIVND, per germline (reference sequence). CDR3: CASSFRLGGIYEQYF. CDR3 nucleotides: TGTGCCAGTAGTTTCCGATTGGGGGGTATCTACGAGCAGTACTTC.

The chain uses TRBV30 and TRBJ2-7; 7 nucleotides match TRBD2. Germline CDR1 reads GTSNPN; CDR2 reads SVGIG (reference sequence). CDR3 size: 17 residues. V shed 0 bases and J 6 bases; nucleotides not matched to a gene: 17. CDR3 nucleotide sequence: TGTGCCTGGAGTGTATCTAGCGGAACCACCCTTGCCGGCGAGCAGTACTTC. It specifies CAWSVSSGTTLAGEQYF.

This clone was counted between two and nine times. The chain has TRBV4-1 and TRBJ1-3; TRBD1 matches 8 bases. This CDR3 has 17 amino acids. Germline loops: CDR1 MGHRA, CDR2 YSYEKL. The trim removed 8 bases at V and 0 bases at J, leaving 12 bases unmatched. The CDR3 coding sequence is TGCGCCAGCTCTAGACAGGGGTTGGCACTCTCTGGAAACACCATATATTTT. This sequence encodes CASSRQGLALSGNTIYF.

V gene TRBV7-2 combines with J gene TRBJ2-5; weak D call: TRBD2 (5 bases). Per the germline V gene, CDR1 is SGHTA and CDR2 is FQGNSA. The CDR3 has 14 residues. V shed 2 bases and J shed 1 base, with 8 bases lying between them. The CDR3 loop is CASSLRTGQETQYF. The CDR3 DNA is TGTGCCAGCAGCTTAAGGACTGGCCAAGAGACCCAGTACTTC.

This sequence joins TRBV7-9 and TRBJ2-7; D gene unclear. The CDR3 has 17 amino acids. V was shortened by 6 bases and J by 3 bases, with 24 bases between the two germline ends. Germline V gives CDR1 SEHNR, CDR2 FQNEAQ (reference sequence). CDR3: CASRKGPDLNPSYEQYF. The CDR3 DNA sequence: TGTGCCAGCAGAAAAGGCCCCGACTTGAATCCAAGCTACGAGCAGTACTTC.

V and J are TRBV5-6 and TRBJ2-2; 9 nucleotides match TRBD2. Germline V gene sequence: CDR1 SGHDT, CDR2 YYEEEE. The CDR3 loop spans 18 amino acids. The ends lost 4 bases at V and 13 bases at J; junction bases unmatched: 23. The CDR3 DNA reads as TGTGCCAGCAGCCCGTACGGCGCGGGGGGGCCGAGCGCGGGAAGGCTGTTTTTT. This encodes CASSPYGAGGPSAGRLFF.